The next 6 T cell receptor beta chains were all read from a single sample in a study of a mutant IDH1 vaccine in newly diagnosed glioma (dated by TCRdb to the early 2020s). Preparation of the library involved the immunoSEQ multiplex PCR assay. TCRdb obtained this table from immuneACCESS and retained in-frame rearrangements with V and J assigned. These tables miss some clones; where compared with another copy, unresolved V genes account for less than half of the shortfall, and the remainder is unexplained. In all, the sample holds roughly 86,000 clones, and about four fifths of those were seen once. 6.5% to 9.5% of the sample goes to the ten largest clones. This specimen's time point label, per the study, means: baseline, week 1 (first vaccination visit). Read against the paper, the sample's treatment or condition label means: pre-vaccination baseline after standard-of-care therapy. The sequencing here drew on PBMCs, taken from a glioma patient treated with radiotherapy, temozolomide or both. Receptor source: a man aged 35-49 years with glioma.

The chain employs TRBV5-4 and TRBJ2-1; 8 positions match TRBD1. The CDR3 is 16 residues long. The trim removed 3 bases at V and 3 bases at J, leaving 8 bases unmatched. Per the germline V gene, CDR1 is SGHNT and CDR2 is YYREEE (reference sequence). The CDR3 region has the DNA TGTGCCAGCAGCTCTAACCCAGGGGGCAACTACAATGAGCAGTTCTTC. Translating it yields CASSSNPGGNYNEQFF.

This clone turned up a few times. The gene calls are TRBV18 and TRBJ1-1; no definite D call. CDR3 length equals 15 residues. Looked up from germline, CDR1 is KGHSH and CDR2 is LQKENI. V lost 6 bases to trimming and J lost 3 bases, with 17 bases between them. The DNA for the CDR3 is TGTGCCAGCTCGCTCACCCCGGACGGGTACACTGAAGCTTTCTTT. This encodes CASSLTPDGYTEAFF.

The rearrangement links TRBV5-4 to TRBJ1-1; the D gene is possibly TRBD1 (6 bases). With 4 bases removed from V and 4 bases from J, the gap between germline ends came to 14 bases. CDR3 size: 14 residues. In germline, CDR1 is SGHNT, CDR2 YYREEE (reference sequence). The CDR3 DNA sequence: TGTGCCAGCAGCCTAACGGACAGACCCACTGAAGCTTTCTTT. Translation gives CASSLTDRPTEAFF. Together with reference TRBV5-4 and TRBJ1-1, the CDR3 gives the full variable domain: ETGVTQSPTHLIKTRGQQVTLRCSSQSGHNTVSWYQQALGQGPQFIFQYYREEENGRGNFPPRFSGLQFPNYSSELNVNALELDDSALYLCASSLTDRPTEAFFGQGTRLTVV.

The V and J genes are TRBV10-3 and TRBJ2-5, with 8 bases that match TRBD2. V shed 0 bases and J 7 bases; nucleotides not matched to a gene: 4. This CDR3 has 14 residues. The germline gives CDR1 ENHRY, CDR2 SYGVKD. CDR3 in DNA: TGTGCCATCAGTGAGTCGATCGGGGGGGTGACCCAGTACTTC. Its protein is CAISESIGGVTQYF.

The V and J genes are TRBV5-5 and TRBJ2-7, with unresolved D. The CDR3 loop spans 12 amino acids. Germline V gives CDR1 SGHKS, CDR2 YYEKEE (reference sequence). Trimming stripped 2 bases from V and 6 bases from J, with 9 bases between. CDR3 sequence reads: CASSFLISEQYF. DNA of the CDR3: TGTGCCAGCAGCTTCCTCATCTCCGAGCAGTACTTC.

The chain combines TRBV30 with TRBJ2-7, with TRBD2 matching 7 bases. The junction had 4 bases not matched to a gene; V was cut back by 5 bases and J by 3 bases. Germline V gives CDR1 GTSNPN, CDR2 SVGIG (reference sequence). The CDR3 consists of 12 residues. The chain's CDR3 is CAWQGGSYEQYF. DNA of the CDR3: TGTGCCTGGCAGGGAGGGAGCTACGAGCAGTACTTC.